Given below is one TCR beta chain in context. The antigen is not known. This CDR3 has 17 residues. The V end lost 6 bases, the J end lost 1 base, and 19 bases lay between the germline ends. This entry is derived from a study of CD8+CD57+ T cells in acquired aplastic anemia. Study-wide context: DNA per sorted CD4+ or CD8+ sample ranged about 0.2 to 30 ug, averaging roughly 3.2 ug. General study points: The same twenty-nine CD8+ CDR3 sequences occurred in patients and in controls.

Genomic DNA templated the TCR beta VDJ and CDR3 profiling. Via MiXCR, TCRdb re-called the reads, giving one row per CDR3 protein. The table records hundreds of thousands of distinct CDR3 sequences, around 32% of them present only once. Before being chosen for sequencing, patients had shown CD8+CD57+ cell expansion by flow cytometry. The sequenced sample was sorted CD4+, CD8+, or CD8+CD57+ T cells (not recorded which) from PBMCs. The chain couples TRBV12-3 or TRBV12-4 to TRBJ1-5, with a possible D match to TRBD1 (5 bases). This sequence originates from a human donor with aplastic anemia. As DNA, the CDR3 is TGTGCCAGCAGATCCTCCCGGGGGTTTTTGAGCAATCAGCCCCAGCATTTT. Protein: CASRSSRGFLSNQPQHF.